This T cell receptor (beta chain) was identified during a study of T-cell reconstitution after alpha-beta-depleted transplantation in children. For TCRbeta, the library was prepared with unique molecular identifiers. TCRdb fed the PCR reads into MiXCR, producing one record per CDR3 protein. Here the sample spans approximately 83,000 distinct CDR3 sequences, less than 15% being singletons. This clonotype was picked up many times. The CDR3 length is 12 residues. The germline V gene encodes CDR1 SQVTM and CDR2 ANQGSEA. The input for sequencing was PBMCs from the stem cell graft donor, taken from the stem cell graft. The sequence was obtained from a human donor who donated a stem cell graft to a child with inherited bone marrow failure. The chain couples TRBV29-1 to TRBJ1-1; 9 bases fit TRBD1. For the CDR3, the DNA is TGCAGTGGACAGGGGTGGGAAACTGAAGCTTTCTTT. Its translation is CSGQGWETEAFF.